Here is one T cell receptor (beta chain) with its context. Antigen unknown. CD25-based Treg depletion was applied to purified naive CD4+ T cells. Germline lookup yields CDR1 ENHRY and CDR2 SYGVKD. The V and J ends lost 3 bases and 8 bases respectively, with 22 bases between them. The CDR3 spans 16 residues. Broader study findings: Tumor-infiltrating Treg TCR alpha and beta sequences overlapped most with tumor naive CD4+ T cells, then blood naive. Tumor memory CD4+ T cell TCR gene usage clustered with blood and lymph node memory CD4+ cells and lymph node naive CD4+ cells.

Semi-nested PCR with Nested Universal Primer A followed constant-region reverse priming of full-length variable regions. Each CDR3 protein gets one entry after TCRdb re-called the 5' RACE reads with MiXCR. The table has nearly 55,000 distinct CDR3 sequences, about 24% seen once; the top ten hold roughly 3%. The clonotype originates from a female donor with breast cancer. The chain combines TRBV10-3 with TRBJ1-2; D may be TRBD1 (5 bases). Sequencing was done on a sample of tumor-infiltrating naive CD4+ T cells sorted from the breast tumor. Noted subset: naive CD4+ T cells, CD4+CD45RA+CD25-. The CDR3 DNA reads TGTGCCATCAGTGAAGGAGGGGCCGACGATTCGAAGGGCTACACCTTC. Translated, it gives CAISEGGADDSKGYTF.